The clone carrying this TCR beta chain was seen only a few times. These data originate in a study of blood T cell repertoires in COVID-19. Study information: The cDNA or gDNA used as material had been derived from T cells, B-cell-depleted T cells, or PBMCs.

Data came from immunoSEQ multiplex PCR; TCRdb stores just in-frame clones and leaves some out. The sample has 300,000 or so clones, 70% to 90% seen once; the top ten hold 1.3%. The specimen sequenced was peripheral blood. This clonotype originated in a man aged 65 to 79 with acute or convalescent COVID-19.

The CDR3: CASSLAVLVVHEQYF. DNA for the CDR3: TGTGCCAGCAGCTTAGCTGTCCTGGTAGTCCACGAGCAGTACTTC. The chain links TRBV5-5 to TRBJ2-7; D is unclear. The CDR3 sequence is 15 residues long. V lost 2 bases, J lost 5 bases, and 17 bases lay in between. The germline gives CDR1 SGHKS, CDR2 YYEKEE (reference sequence).